This passage covers 20 T cell receptor beta chains from one sample sequenced in a study of T cells in Graves' hyperthyroidism and ophthalmopathy. Using RNA transcripts as the source, TCR beta CDR3 regions were amplified. The primer set for the first-round RT-PCR of the TCR CDR3 was HTBI. TCRdb recomputed calls from the multiplex PCR reads with MiXCR, one row per CDR3 protein. The repertoire holds about 840,000 distinct CDR3 sequences, with approximately 40% as singletons. Material: blood. These TCRs come from a man aged 18-30 years with Graves' hyperthyroidism.

This clonotype was recorded many times. The chain recombines TRBV7-9 with TRBJ1-2, with 8 bases fitting TRBD1. The V segment lost 4 bases and the J segment 6 bases; nucleotides outside the gene matches: 7. Per the germline V gene, CDR1 is SEHNR and CDR2 is FQNEAQ (reference sequence). The CDR3 contains 14 residues. The CDR3: CASSSEDRVDGYTF. The CDR3 coding sequence is TGTGCCAGCAGCTCGGAGGACAGGGTGGATGGCTACACCTTC.

There are many counts of this clonotype. The chain employs TRBV7-9 and TRBJ2-7; 7 bases are a match to TRBD2. The CDR3 has 13 residues. Trimming at V came to 4 bases and at J to 0 bases, leaving 0 bases not matched to a gene. CDR1 SEHNR and CDR2 FQNEAQ come from the germline V gene (reference sequence). The CDR3 DNA reads TGTGCCAGCAGCTGGGACTACTCCTACGAGCAGTACTTC. Amino acids: CASSWDYSYEQYF.

This chain links TRBV5-1 with TRBJ1-3; TRBD1 matches 8 bases. The CDR3 has 14 residues. V shed 2 bases, J shed 8 bases, and the junction held 6 bases outside the gene matches. Germline CDR1 is SGHRS and CDR2 is YFSETQ. CDR3 amino acids: CASSFGQGLDTIYF. For the CDR3, the DNA is TGCGCCAGCAGCTTCGGACAGGGTTTGGACACCATATATTTT. Full variable domain (rest looked up from reference TRBV5-1 and TRBJ1-3): KAGVTQTPRYLIKTRGQQVTLSCSPISGHRSVSWYQQTPGQGLQFLFEYFSETQRNKGNFPGRFSGRQFSNSRSEMNVSTLELGDSALYLCASSFGQGLDTIYFGEGSWLTVV.

In regard to this clonotype: A read error may explain this, as a much larger clone is one base away. V and J are TRBV10-2 and TRBJ2-7; D ambiguous. Germline-derived CDR1 and CDR2 are WSHSY and SAAADI. CDR3 length equals 14 residues. The V and J ends lost 4 bases and 0 bases respectively, with 10 bases between them. The CDR3: CASSGTFGSYEQYF. The DNA for the CDR3 is TGCGCCAGCAGTGGGACGTTCGGCTCCTACGAGCAGTACTTC.

This clonotype was recorded many times. The chain uses TRBV2 and TRBJ1-2; D gene ambiguous. The CDR3 runs to 11 residues. Per the germline V gene, CDR1 is SNHLY and CDR2 is FYNNEI. V lost 3 bases and J 9 bases, leaving 8 bases between the germline ends. CDR3 amino acids: CASSERARYTF. The CDR3, as DNA: TGTGCCAGCAGTGAGAGGGCGCGCTACACCTTC.

This clonotype was recorded a few times. The germline gene is not matched at one end of the junction; a read error may be the cause. The chain has TRBV10-3 and TRBJ1-2; no clear D gene. Germline V lookup: CDR1 ENHRY, CDR2 SYGVKD. This CDR3 comprises 13 residues. CDR3 sequence: CASSENTQYGYTF. The CDR3 DNA sequence: TGTGCCAGCAGTGAAAATACACAATATGGCTACACCTTC.

This clonotype was picked up a small number of times. This chain connects TRBV6-5 to TRBJ1-2; D may be TRBD1 (6 bases). Looked up from germline, CDR1 is MNHEY and CDR2 is SVGAGI. The CDR3 runs to 15 residues. V lost 6 bases to trimming and J lost 6 bases, with 20 bases between them. CDR3 in DNA: TGTGCCAGCAGGAAGGGGGTTGGGTTGATCAATGGCTACACCTTC. This translates into CASRKGVGLINGYTF.

Ten or more counts support this clonotype. The chain employs TRBV29-1 and TRBJ2-5; 7 positions match TRBD2. The CDR3 consists of 17 residues. The ends lost 4 bases at V and 5 bases at J; junction bases unmatched: 19. Germline loops: CDR1 SQVTM, CDR2 ANQGSEA. In DNA, the CDR3 is TGCAGCGTTGGGGGGGGAGGAGGAAGGCTACGAGAGGAGACCCAGTACTTC. Translated, it gives CSVGGGGGRLREETQYF.

This clonotype came up many times. The chain recombines TRBV20-1 with TRBJ1-1, with D perhaps matching TRBD1 (5 bases). Looked up from germline, CDR1 is DFQATT and CDR2 is SNEGSKA (reference sequence). The CDR3 contains 14 residues. V was trimmed by 3 bases and J by 2 bases, leaving 13 bases between them. The CDR3 reads CSASLSGLNTEAFF. The CDR3 coding sequence is TGCAGTGCTAGCCTGTCAGGGCTCAACACTGAAGCTTTCTTT.

This clonotype occurred a few times. The V and J genes are TRBV11-2 and TRBJ2-7, with 9 bases fitting TRBD2. The CDR3 is 13 residues long. The germline gives CDR1 SGHAT, CDR2 FQNNGV. V trimming: 8 bases; J trimming: 7 bases; junction bases outside the gene matches: 9. CDR3 sequence: CASRGASGTEQYF. The CDR3 region has the DNA TGTGCCAGCCGGGGGGCTAGCGGGACTGAGCAGTACTTC. The variable domain in full, with the rest retrieved from reference TRBV11-2 and TRBJ2-7, is EAGVAQSPRYKIIEKRQSVAFWCNPISGHATLYWYQQILGQGPKLLIQFQNNGVVDDSQLPKDRFSAERLKGVDSTLKIQPAKLEDSAVYLCASRGASGTEQYFGPGTRLTVT.

This clonotype was seen repeatedly, ten times or more. The chain is built from TRBV10-2 and TRBJ1-1; no reliable D call. CDR1 WSHSY and CDR2 SAAADI come from the germline V gene. CDR3 size: 13 residues. Trimming pared 8 bases from V and 5 bases from J, leaving 15 bases between. The CDR3 protein is CASARQAATEAFF. CDR3 sequence (DNA): TGCGCCAGCGCCCGGCAGGCTGCGACTGAAGCTTTCTTT.

Regarding this clonotype: A read error is possible here, since a much larger clone lies one base away. V gene TRBV7-2 combines with J gene TRBJ1-3, with a possible D match to TRBD1 (6 bases). V lost 8 bases to trimming and J lost 6 bases, with 20 bases between them. Per the germline V gene, CDR1 is SGHTA and CDR2 is FQGNSA. CDR3 length: 15 residues. The CDR3 DNA reads TGTGCCAGCGGCCTCACACAGGGAAAGGAAAACACCATATATTTT. Translated: CASGLTQGKENTIYF.

The chain employs TRBV4-1 and TRBJ1-2, with D possibly matching TRBD1 (5 bases). The CDR3 has 17 residues. Germline loops: CDR1 MGHRA, CDR2 YSYEKL. V was cut by 1 base and J by 2 bases, with 17 bases left in between. This CDR3 is CASSQGNGAGSNYGYTF. Here the CDR3 DNA reads TGCGCCAGCAGCCAAGGTAACGGAGCAGGGTCGAACTATGGCTACACCTTC.

The CDR3 sequence is CASSPRPGQETQYF. Here the CDR3 DNA reads TGTGCCAGCAGCCCCCGCCCTGGACAAGAGACCCAGTACTTC. V and J are TRBV9 and TRBJ2-5; no firm D call. The CDR3 consists of 14 residues. Germline loops: CDR1 SGDLS, CDR2 YYNGEE. Trimming removed 4 bases at V and 2 bases at J, with 12 bases between.

This clonotype was found many times. The rearrangement links TRBV5-1 to TRBJ1-1; D might be TRBD1 (6 bases). The CDR3 covers 12 residues. Trimming pared 0 bases from V and 8 bases from J, leaving 8 bases between. Per germline, CDR1 SGHRS and CDR2 YFSETQ. The CDR3 DNA reads as TGCGCCAGCAGCTTGGGTGGACAGGAAGCTTTCTTT. The encoded protein is CASSLGGQEAFF.

J is TRBJ2-5 and V is TRBV9, with a tentative D call TRBD2 (6 bases). CDR1 and CDR2 from the germline V gene are SGDLS and YYNGEE. The CDR3 extends over 15 amino acids. V shed 3 bases and J shed 2 bases, with 14 bases lying between them. The CDR3 is CASSASPGVQETQYF. For the CDR3, the DNA is TGTGCCAGCAGCGCATCCCCGGGGGTTCAAGAGACCCAGTACTTC.

The DNA of the CDR3 is TGCGCCAGCAGCTTATCCTACAGGGGGCTCGGATCACCCCTCCACTTT. Its translation is CASSLSYRGLGSPLHF. V and J are TRBV5-1 and TRBJ1-6; 9 bases fit TRBD1. Germline V gene lookup returns CDR1 SGHRS and CDR2 YFSETQ. The CDR3 is 16 residues long. The V segment lost 2 bases and the J segment 10 bases; nucleotides outside the gene matches: 10.

In its sample, this clonotype was seen many times. V gene TRBV20-1 combines with J gene TRBJ1-2; D gene uncertain. V lost 5 bases, J lost 0 bases, and 13 bases lay in between. In germline, CDR1 is DFQATT, CDR2 SNEGSKA (reference sequence). The CDR3 sequence is 14 residues long. The CDR3 coding sequence is TGCAGTGCTGGTCACACCGGGACTAACTATGGCTACACCTTC. Its translation: CSAGHTGTNYGYTF.

A remark on this clonotype: A read error may explain this, as a much larger clone is one base away. This rearrangement joins TRBV15 to TRBJ2-7; D remains ambiguous. Germline V gives CDR1 LNHNV, CDR2 YYDKDF (reference sequence). V lost 5 bases and J 0 bases, leaving 11 bases between the germline ends. The CDR3 loop spans 14 amino acids. CDR3 in amino acids: CATSPPGRSYEQYF. The DNA for the CDR3 is TGTGCCACCAGCCCCCCGGGCCGCTCCTACGAGCAGTACTTC.

At least ten counts were recorded for this clonotype. The V gene is TRBV29-1, the J gene TRBJ1-2; no clear D. CDR3 length: 13 amino acids. From germline, CDR1 is SQVTM and CDR2 ANQGSEA. Trimming left V 7 bases short and J 5 bases short, with 17 bases between. CDR3 region: CSALGRDGYGYTF. The CDR3 DNA follows: TGCAGCGCCCTTGGACGGGATGGGTATGGCTACACCTTC.